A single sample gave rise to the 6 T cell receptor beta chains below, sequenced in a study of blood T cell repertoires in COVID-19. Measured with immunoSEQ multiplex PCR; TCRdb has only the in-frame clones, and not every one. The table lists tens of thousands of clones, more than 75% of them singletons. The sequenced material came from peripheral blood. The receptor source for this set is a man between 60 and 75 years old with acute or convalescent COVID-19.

The CDR3 loop is CAINAGGNEQYF. CDR3 nucleotide sequence: TGTGCCATCAACGCAGGGGGCAACGAGCAGTACTTC. V and J are TRBV10-3 and TRBJ2-7; 8 positions agree with TRBD1. This CDR3 spans 12 amino acids. Trimming took 7 bases from V and 5 from J; bases not matched to a gene: 4. CDR1 and CDR2 (germline): ENHRY, SYGVKD.

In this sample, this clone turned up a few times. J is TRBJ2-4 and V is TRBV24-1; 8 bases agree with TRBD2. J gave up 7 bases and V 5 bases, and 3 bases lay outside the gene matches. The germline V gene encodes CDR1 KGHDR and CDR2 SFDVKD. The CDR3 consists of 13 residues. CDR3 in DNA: TGTGCCACCAGTGTCTCGGGGGGGAACATTCAGTACTTC. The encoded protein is CATSVSGGNIQYF.

CDR3: CASSHRGGYNEQFF. The CDR3 nucleotides read TGTGCCAGCAGCCATAGGGGAGGTTACAATGAGCAGTTCTTC. This chain links TRBV3-1 (or the pseudogene TRBV3-2) with TRBJ2-1, with D possibly TRBD2 on 6 matching bases. V lost 3 bases to trimming and J lost 4 bases, with 10 bases between them. Germline CDR1 LGHDT, CDR2 YNNKEL (reference sequence). The CDR3 totals 14 residues.

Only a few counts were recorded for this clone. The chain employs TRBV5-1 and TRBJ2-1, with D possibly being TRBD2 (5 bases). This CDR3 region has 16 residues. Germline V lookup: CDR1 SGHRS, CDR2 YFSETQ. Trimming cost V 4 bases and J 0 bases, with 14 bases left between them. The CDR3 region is CASSPIPGSSYNEQFF. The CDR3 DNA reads TGCGCCAGCAGCCCAATTCCGGGAAGCTCCTACAATGAGCAGTTCTTC.

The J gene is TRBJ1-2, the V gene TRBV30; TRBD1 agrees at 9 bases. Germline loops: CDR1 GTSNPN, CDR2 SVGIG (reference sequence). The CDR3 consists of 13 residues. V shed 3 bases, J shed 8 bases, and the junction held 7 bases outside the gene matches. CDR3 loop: CAWSRTGDQGYTF. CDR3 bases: TGTGCCTGGAGCAGGACAGGGGATCAGGGCTACACCTTC. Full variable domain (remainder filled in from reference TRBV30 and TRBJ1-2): SQTIHQWPATLVQPVGSPLSLECTVEGTSNPNLYWYRQAAGRGLQLLFYSVGIGQISSEVPQNLSASRPQDRQFILSSKKLLLSDSGFYLCAWSRTGDQGYTFGSGTRLTVV.

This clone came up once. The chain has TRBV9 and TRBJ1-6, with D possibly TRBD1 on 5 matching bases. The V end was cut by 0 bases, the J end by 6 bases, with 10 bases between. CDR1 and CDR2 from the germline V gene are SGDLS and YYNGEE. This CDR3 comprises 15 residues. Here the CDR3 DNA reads TGTGCCAGCAGCGTAGAGGCCAGGGCTAATTCACCCCTCCACTTT. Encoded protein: CASSVEARANSPLHF.